This T cell receptor beta chain was profiled in a study of blood T cell repertoires in COVID-19. Study overall: Samples representing acute and convalescent COVID-19 were sourced from the United States, Italy and Spain. T cells, B-cell-depleted T cells, or PBMCs provided the cDNA or gDNA that served as material.

The J segment lost 6 bases and the V segment lost 4 bases, leaving 2 bases of the junction unmatched. The CDR3 is made up of 12 amino acids. Per the germline V gene, CDR1 is MNHEY and CDR2 is SVGEGT. In the authors' methods: Cell counts per sample came from amplifying reference gene primers. TCRdb's table, derived via immunoSEQ multiplex PCR, lists solely in-frame clones and lacks some. D and trimming were read from the DNA, whereas the V and J calls and clone size are those reported in that table. Here the sample spans about 250,000 clones, roughly 87% being singletons. The chain carries TRBV6-2 or TRBV6-3 and TRBJ1-2; 7 nucleotides line up with TRBD1. Sequencing was done on a sample of peripheral blood. The source of this sequence is a man between 18 and 35 years old with active or convalescent COVID-19. Here the CDR3 DNA reads TGTGCCAGCAGTTCGACAGGGCATGGCTACACCTTC. This encodes CASSSTGHGYTF.